This T cell receptor beta chain stems from a study of T cells in Graves' hyperthyroidism and ophthalmopathy. A Clinical Activity Score of at least 3, a NOSPECS grade of at least 4 and a duration under 3 months were recorded in the ophthalmopathy patients. Uncontrolled infection, other autoimmune disease, pregnancy or lactation disqualified patients from enrolment. Diagnostic assessment was based on clinical symptoms, serum thyroxine and TRAb, thyroid ultrasound and orbital computed tomography. Amplification of TCR beta CDR3 regions used RNA as the template. TCR CDR3 regions were first amplified by RT-PCR with HTBI primers. A single record per CDR3 protein comes from TCRdb applying MiXCR to the multiplex PCR reads. Counted here are 530,000 or so distinct CDR3 sequences, approximately 25% occurring once; the ten biggest clones make up roughly 10%. This clonotype was seen only once. CDR1 is DFQATT, CDR2 SNEGSKA, per germline (reference sequence). V dropped 0 bases and J dropped 4 bases, with 6 bases sitting between them. The CDR3 covers 12 residues.

The TCR comes from a woman aged 30 to 39 with Graves' ophthalmopathy. The V gene is TRBV20-1, the J gene TRBJ1-1; D not certain. Specimen: blood. CDR3 in amino acids: CSAREYITEAFF. CDR3 sequence (DNA): TGCAGTGCTAGAGAGTATATCACTGAAGCTTTCTTT.